This T cell receptor beta chain was sequenced in a study of blood T cell repertoires in COVID-19. Profiled with immunoSEQ multiplex PCR; TCRdb holds only in-frame clones, not every one. The sample carries 90,000 to 120,000 clones, 84% recorded once. CDR1 MNHEY and CDR2 SMNVEV come from the germline V gene (reference sequence). J was trimmed by 5 bases and V by 6 bases; bases with no gene match: 5. The CDR3 is 15 amino acids. This TCR was sampled from a human donor in a cohort sampled during active COVID-19. Material for sequencing was peripheral blood. The chain is built from TRBV27 and TRBJ2-6, with 9 bases matching TRBD1. The CDR3: CASSPDRGWANVLTF. The CDR3 region has the DNA TGTGCCAGCAGCCCGGACAGGGGTTGGGCCAACGTCCTGACTTTC.